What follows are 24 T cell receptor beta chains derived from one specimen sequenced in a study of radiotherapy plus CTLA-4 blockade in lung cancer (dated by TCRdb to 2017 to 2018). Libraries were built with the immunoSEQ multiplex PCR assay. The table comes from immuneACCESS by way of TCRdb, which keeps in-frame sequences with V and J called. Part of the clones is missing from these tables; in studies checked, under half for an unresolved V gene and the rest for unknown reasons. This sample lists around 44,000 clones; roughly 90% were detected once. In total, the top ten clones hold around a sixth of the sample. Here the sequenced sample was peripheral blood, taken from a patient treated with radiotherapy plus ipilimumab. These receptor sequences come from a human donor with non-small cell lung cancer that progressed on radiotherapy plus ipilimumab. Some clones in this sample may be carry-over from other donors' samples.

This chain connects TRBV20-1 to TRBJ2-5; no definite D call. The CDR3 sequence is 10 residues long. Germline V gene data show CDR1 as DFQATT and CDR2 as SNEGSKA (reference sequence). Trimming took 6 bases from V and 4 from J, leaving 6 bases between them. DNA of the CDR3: TGCAGTGCCCATAGAGAGACCCAGTACTTC. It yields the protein CSAHRETQYF.

The CDR3 sequence: CASNPGGPATNEKLFF. The CDR3 region has the DNA TGTGCCAGCAACCCGGGTGGCCCTGCAACTAATGAAAAACTGTTTTTT. The gene calls are TRBV5-4 and TRBJ1-4, with D unclear. Trimming stripped 6 bases from V and 0 bases from J, with 15 bases between. This CDR3 comprises 16 residues. Germline V gene sequence: CDR1 SGHNT, CDR2 YYREEE (reference sequence).

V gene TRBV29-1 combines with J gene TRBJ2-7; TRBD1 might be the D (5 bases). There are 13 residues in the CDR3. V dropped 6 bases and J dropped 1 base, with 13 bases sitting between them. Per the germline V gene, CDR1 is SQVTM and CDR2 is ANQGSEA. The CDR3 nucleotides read TGCAGCGTCTTACCCCAGGGTTCCTACGAGCAGTACTTC. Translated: CSVLPQGSYEQYF.

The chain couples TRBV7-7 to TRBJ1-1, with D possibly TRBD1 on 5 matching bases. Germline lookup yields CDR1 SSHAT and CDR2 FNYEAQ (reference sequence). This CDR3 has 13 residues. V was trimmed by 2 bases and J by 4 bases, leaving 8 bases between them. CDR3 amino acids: CASSLFQGTEAFF. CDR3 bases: TGTGCCAGCAGCTTATTCCAGGGCACTGAAGCTTTCTTT.

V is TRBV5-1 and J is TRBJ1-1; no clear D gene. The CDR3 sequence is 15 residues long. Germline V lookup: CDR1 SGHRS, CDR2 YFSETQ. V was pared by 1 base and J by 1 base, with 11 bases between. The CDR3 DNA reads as TGCGCCAGCAGCTTGCGTGAGGTTACGAACACTGAAGCTTTCTTT. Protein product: CASSLREVTNTEAFF.

The CDR3 is CASSGTGSEAFF. CDR3 DNA sequence: TGTGCCAGCAGTGGGACAGGCTCTGAAGCTTTCTTT. The chain joins TRBV2 to TRBJ1-1; 7 bases map to TRBD1. Trimming cost V 4 bases and J 6 bases; bases outside gene matches: 2. The CDR3 totals 12 residues. In germline, CDR1 is SNHLY, CDR2 FYNNEI.

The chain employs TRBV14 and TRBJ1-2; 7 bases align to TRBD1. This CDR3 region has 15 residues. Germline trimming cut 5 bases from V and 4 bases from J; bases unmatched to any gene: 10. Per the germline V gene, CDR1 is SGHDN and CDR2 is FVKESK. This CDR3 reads CASSEGTALFYGYTF. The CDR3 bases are TGTGCCAGCAGCGAAGGGACAGCCCTGTTCTATGGCTACACCTTC. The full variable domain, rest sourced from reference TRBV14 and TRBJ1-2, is EAGVTQFPSHSVIEKGQTVTLRCDPISGHDNLYWYRRVMGKEIKFLLHFVKESKQDESGMPNNRFLAERTGGTYSTLKVQPAELEDSGVYFCASSEGTALFYGYTFGSGTRLTVV.

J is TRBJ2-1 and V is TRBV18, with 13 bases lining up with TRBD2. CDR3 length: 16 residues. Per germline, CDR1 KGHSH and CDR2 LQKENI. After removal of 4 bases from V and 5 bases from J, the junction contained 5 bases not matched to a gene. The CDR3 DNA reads TGTGCCAGCTCACGCTCACTAGCGGGAGGGGACAATGAGCAGTTCTTC. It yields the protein CASSRSLAGGDNEQFF.

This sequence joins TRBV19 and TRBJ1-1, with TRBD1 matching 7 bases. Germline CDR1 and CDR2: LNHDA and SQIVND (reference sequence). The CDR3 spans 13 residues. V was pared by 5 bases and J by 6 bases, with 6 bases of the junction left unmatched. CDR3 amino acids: CASSETGKSEAFF. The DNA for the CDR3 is TGTGCCAGTAGTGAGACAGGGAAGTCTGAAGCTTTCTTT.

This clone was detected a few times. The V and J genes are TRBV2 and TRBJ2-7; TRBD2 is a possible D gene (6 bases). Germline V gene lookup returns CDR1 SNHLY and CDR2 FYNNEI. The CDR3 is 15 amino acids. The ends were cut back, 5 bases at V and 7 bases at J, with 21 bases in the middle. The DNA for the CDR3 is TGTGCCAGCAGTTCCCCCAGTACCCAGGGAGGAGAGCAGTACTTC. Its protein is CASSSPSTQGGEQYF.

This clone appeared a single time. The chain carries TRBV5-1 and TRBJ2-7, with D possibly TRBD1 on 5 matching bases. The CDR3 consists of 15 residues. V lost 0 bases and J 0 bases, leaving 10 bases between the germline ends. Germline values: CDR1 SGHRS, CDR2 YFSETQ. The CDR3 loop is CASSLGARGSYEQYF. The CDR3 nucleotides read TGCGCCAGCAGCTTGGGGGCAAGGGGCTCCTACGAGCAGTACTTC.

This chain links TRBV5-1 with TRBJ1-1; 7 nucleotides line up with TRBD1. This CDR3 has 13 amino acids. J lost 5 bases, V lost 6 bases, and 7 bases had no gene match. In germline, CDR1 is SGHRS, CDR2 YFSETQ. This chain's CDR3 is CASTDRVGTEAFF. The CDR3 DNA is TGCGCCAGCACCGACAGGGTAGGAACTGAAGCTTTCTTT. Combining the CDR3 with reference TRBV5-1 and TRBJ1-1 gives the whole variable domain KAGVTQTPRYLIKTRGQQVTLSCSPISGHRSVSWYQQTPGQGLQFLFEYFSETQRNKGNFPGRFSGRQFSNSRSEMNVSTLELGDSALYLCASTDRVGTEAFFGQGTRLTVV.

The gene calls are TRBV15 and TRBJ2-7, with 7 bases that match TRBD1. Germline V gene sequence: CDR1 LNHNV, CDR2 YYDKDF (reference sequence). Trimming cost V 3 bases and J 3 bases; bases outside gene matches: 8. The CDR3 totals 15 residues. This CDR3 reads CATSSERQGSYEQYF. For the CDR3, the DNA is TGTGCCACCAGCAGCGAAAGACAGGGCAGCTACGAGCAGTACTTC. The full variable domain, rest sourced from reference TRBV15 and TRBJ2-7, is DAMVIQNPRYQVTQFGKPVTLSCSQTLNHNVMYWYQQKSSQAPKLLFHYYDKDFNNEADTPDNFQSRRPNTSFCFLDIRSPGLGDTAMYLCATSSERQGSYEQYFGPGTRLTVT.

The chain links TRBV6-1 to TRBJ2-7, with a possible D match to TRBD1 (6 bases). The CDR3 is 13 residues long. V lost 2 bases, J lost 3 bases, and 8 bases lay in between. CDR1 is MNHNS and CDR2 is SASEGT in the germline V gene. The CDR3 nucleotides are TGTGCCAGCAGTGAACTGGACAGCTACGAGCAGTACTTC. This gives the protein CASSELDSYEQYF.

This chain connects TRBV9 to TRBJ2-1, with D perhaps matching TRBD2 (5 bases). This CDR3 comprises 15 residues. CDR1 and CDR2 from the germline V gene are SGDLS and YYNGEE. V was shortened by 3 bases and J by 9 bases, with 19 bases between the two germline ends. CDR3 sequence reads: CASSADKRIPREQFF. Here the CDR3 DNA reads TGTGCCAGCAGCGCCGACAAGCGGATCCCACGTGAGCAGTTCTTC.

The DNA for the CDR3 is TGCGCCAGCAGCTATAGCGGCCTATCCTACAATGAGCAGTTCTTC. Amino acid sequence: CASSYSGLSYNEQFF. The chain uses TRBV5-1 and TRBJ2-1; D is possibly TRBD2 (6 bases). From germline, CDR1 is SGHRS and CDR2 YFSETQ. Trimming cost V 3 bases and J 1 base, with 11 bases left between them. There are 15 residues in the CDR3.

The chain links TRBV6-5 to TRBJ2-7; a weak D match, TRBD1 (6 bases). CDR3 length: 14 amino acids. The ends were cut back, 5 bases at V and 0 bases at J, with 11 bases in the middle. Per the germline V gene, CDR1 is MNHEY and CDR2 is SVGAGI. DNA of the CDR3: TGTGCCAGCAGTAGACAGGAGTCCTCCTACGAGCAGTACTTC. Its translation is CASSRQESSYEQYF.

The CDR3, as DNA: TGTGCCAGCAGCTTATCCGGACAGGGGGTTGGCTACACCTTC. This translates into CASSLSGQGVGYTF. This rearrangement joins TRBV7-2 to TRBJ1-2, with 10 bases matching TRBD1. This CDR3 comprises 14 residues. V lost 2 bases and J lost 7; bases outside the gene matches: 4. Germline assignment: CDR1 SGHTA and CDR2 FQGNSA.

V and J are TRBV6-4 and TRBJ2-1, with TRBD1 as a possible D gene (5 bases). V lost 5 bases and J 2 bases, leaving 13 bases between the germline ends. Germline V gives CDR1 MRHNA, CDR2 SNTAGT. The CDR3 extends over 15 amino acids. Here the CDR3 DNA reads TGTGCCAGCAGTAGGGGCAGCCTGACCTACAATGAGCAGTTCTTC. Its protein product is CASSRGSLTYNEQFF.

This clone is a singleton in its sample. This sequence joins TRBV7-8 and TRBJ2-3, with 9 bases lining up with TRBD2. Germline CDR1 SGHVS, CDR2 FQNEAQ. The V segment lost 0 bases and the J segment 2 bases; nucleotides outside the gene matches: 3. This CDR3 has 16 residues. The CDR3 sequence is CASSLAGLAPTDTQYF. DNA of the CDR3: TGTGCCAGCAGCTTAGCGGGACTAGCCCCCACAGATACGCAGTATTTT.

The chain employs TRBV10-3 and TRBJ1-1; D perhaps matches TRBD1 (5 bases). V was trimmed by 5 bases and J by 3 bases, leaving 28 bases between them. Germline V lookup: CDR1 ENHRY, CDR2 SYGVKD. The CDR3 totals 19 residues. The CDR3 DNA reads TGTGCCATCAGTCCAGGGAAAGGGGATCTCCGTCGCTGGGACACTGAAGCTTTCTTT. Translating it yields CAISPGKGDLRRWDTEAFF.

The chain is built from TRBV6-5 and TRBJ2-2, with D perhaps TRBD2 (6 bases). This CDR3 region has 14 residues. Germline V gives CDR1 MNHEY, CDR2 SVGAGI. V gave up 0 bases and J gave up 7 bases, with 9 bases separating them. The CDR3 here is CASSYSLGGGELFF. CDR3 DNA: TGTGCCAGCAGTTACTCGCTCGGGGGCGGGGAGCTGTTTTTT.

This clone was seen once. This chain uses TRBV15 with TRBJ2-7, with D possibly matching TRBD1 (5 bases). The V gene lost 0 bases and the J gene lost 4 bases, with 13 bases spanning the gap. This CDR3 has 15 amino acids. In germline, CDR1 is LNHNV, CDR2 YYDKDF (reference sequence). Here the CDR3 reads CATSRDIGAIYEQYF. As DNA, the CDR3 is TGTGCCACCAGCAGAGATATTGGGGCAATTTACGAGCAGTACTTC.

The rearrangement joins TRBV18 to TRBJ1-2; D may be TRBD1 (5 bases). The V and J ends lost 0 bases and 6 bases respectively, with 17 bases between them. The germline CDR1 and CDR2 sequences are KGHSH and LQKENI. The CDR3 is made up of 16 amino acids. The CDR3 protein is CASSPPSRDALNGYTF. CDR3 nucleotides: TGTGCCAGCTCACCACCGAGCAGGGATGCTCTAAATGGCTACACCTTC.